This entry features one TCR beta chain sequence. Its antigen is currently unknown. This sample is part of a study of T cells in Graves' hyperthyroidism and ophthalmopathy. As for the study in general: Peripheral blood was collected at initial diagnosis, before any treatment. Study-wide points: Blood held most thyroid clonotypes expanded above 0.001 frequency.

The source material, RNA transcripts, was used to amplify TCR beta CDR3 regions. The HTBI primer set served for first-round RT-PCR of the TCR CDR3. TCRdb reprocessed the multiplex PCR reads via MiXCR and lists one record per CDR3 protein. The data contain approximately 400,000 distinct CDR3 sequences, 14% to 15% of them singletons. Clinicians diagnosed patients from clinical symptoms, serum thyroxine and TRAb, thyroid ultrasound and orbital computed tomography. Germline CDR1 MNHNS, CDR2 SASEGT. CDR3 length: 15 amino acids. The V end was cut by 5 bases, the J end by 5 bases, with 13 bases between. The receptor's source is a woman in her thirties with Graves' hyperthyroidism. The V and J genes are TRBV6-1 and TRBJ1-6; D remains ambiguous. The sequencing input was blood. The DNA for the CDR3 is TGTGCCAGCAGTAAGCGACCCCTGAATAATTCACCCCTCCACTTT. This sequence encodes CASSKRPLNNSPLHF.